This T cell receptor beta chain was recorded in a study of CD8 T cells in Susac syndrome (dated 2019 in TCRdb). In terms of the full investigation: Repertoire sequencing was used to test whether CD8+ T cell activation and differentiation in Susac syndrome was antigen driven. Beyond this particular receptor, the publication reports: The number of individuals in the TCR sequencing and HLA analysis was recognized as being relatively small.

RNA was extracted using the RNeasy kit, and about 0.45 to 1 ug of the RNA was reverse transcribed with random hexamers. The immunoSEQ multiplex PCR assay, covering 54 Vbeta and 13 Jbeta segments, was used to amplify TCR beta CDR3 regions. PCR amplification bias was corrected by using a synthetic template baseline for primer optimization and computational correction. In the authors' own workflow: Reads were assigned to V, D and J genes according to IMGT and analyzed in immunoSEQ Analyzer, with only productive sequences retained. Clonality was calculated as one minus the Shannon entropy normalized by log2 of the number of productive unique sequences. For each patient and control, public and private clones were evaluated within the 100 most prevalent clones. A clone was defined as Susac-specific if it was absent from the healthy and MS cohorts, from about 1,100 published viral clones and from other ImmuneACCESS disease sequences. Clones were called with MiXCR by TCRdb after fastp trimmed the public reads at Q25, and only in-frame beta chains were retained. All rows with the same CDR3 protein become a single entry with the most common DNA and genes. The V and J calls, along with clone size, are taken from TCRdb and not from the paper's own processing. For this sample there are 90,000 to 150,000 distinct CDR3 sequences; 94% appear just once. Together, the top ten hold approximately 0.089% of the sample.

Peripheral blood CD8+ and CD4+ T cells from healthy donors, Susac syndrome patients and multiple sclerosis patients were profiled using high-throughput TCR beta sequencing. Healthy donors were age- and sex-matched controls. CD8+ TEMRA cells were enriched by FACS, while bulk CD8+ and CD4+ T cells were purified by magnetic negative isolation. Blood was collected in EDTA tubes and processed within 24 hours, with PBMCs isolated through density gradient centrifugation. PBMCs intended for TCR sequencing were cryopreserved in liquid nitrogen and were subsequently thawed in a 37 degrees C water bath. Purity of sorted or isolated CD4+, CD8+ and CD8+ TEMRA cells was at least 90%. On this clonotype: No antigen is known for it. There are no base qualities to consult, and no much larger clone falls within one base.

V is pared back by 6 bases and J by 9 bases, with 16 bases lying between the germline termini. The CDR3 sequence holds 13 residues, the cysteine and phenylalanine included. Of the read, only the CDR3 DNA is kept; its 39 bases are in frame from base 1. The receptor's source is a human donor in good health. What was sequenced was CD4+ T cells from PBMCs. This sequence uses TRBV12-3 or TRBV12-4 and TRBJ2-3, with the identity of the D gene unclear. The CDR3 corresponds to CASSSSLVPTQYF. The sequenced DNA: TGTGCCAGCAGCTCCTCTTTAGTTCCCACGCAGTATTTT.